Detailed here is one T cell receptor beta chain. What it binds is not known. This sample was taken from a study of cytomegalovirus exposure and HLA in healthy donors. PCR amplification relied on 60 Vbeta primers (plus 13 Jbeta primers). Sequenced by immunoSEQ multiplex PCR; TCRdb stores in-frame clones only, minus some. This sample's table has approximately 150,000 clones. V was clipped by 8 bases and J by 5 bases; unmatched bases: 2. In germline, CDR1 is MDHEN, CDR2 SYDVKM. The CDR3 extends over 11 amino acids. General study points: Relative to equally common others, HLA-associated TCR beta chains showed greater clonal expansion in a later analysis. Over 15,000 TCR beta sequences were associated with HLA alleles at 0.05 false discovery rate in a later analysis. The study dropped some indistinguishable V segments, TRBV6-2 and TRBV6-3 among them.

V gene TRBV28 combines with J gene TRBJ1-2; 7 positions agree with TRBD1. Sequencing input: PBMCs. This TCR came from a male donor in good health and CMV-seronegative. CDR3 region: CASGQAYGYTF. CDR3 nucleotide sequence: TGTGCCAGCGGACAGGCGTATGGCTACACCTTC.